One sample yielded the 25 T cell receptor beta chains listed below, sequenced in a study of early T cells in non-severe SARS-CoV-2 infection. TCRdb reprocessed the 5' RACE reads via MiXCR and lists one record per CDR3 protein. The sample has 35,000 to 45,000 distinct CDR3 sequences; approximately 9.9% are singletons. The sample comprised whole blood. Receptor source: an adult who was a healthcare worker with PCR-confirmed SARS-CoV-2 infection or an uninfected control (not recorded which).

This clonotype was recorded many times. The gene calls are TRBV20-1 and TRBJ1-3; the D gene is possibly TRBD1 (5 bases). The germline V gene encodes CDR1 DFQATT and CDR2 SNEGSKA (reference sequence). The CDR3 runs to 14 residues. Deletions cut 3 bases from V and 4 bases from J, with 13 bases between. CDR3 coding DNA: TGCAGTGCTAGCGGGTTCGAGGGGGGAAACACCATATATTTT. This gives the protein CSASGFEGGNTIYF.

This clonotype was detected only a few times. The gene calls are TRBV19 and TRBJ1-4; TRBD1 matches 8 bases. Germline CDR1 LNHDA, CDR2 SQIVND (reference sequence). V dropped 5 bases and J dropped 2; count of bases not matched to a gene: 7. CDR3 size: 16 residues. The CDR3, as DNA: TGTGCCAGTAGTGGGATCCGGACAGGGACTAATGAAAAACTGTTTTTT. As protein: CASSGIRTGTNEKLFF.

This clonotype was seen more than once but under ten times. This chain uses TRBV29-1 with TRBJ2-1; a possible D gene is TRBD2 (5 bases). CDR1 is SQVTM and CDR2 is ANQGSEA in the germline V gene. The CDR3 has 12 residues. V lost 4 bases and J 6 bases, leaving 10 bases between the germline ends. The CDR3 DNA reads TGCAGCGTTGTGAGGGCGCCCAATGAGCAGTTCTTC. Translating gives CSVVRAPNEQFF.

This clonotype was seen at least ten times. CDR3 in DNA: TGTGCCAGCAGTTTAACCTCGGTGCGCAACACCGGGGAGCTGTTTTTT. Amino acids: CASSLTSVRNTGELFF. This chain links TRBV27 with TRBJ2-2; D unclear. Germline V gene sequence: CDR1 MNHEY, CDR2 SMNVEV (reference sequence). The V and J ends lost 2 bases and 2 bases respectively, with 12 bases between them. This CDR3 has 16 residues.

The chain recombines TRBV27 with TRBJ1-6, with a possible D match to TRBD1 (6 bases). This CDR3 has 15 amino acids. Germline assignment: CDR1 MNHEY and CDR2 SMNVEV (reference sequence). Trimming pared 5 bases from V and 0 bases from J, leaving 8 bases between. The CDR3: CASSEDSSYNSPLHF. CDR3 sequence (DNA): TGTGCCAGCAGTGAGGACAGCTCCTATAATTCACCCCTCCACTTT.

The chain links TRBV6-5 to TRBJ2-1, with D maybe TRBD2 (7 bases). The V end was cut by 10 bases, the J end by 1 base, with 26 bases between. There are 18 residues in the CDR3. In germline, CDR1 is MNHEY, CDR2 SVGAGI. In DNA form, the CDR3 reads TGTGCCACGGGGAGGGGACAACCGGGACTACCTTCCTACAATGAGCAGTTCTTC. It translates to CATGRGQPGLPSYNEQFF.

This clonotype was seen more than once but under ten times. The rearrangement joins TRBV7-3 to TRBJ2-1; TRBD2 matches 11 bases. Losses at the gene ends were 3 bases for V and 5 bases for J; bases not matched to a gene: 0. Germline V gene lookup returns CDR1 SGHTA and CDR2 FQGTGA. The CDR3 extends over 14 amino acids. In DNA, the CDR3 is TGTGCCAGCAGCTTTAGCGGGGGGGACAATGAGCAGTTCTTC. This translates into CASSFSGGDNEQFF.

For this clonotype: This sequence may be a read error, since a much larger clone differs from it by one base. CDR3 in amino acids: CARTPQGYGNTIYF. For the CDR3, the DNA is TGTGCCAGGACCCCCCAGGGGTATGGAAACACCATATATTTT. V is TRBV6-6 and J is TRBJ1-3; D is possibly TRBD1 (6 bases). Germline CDR1 and CDR2: MNHNY and SVGAGI (reference sequence). V dropped 9 bases and J dropped 3 bases, with 15 bases sitting between them. The CDR3 contains 14 residues.

This clonotype was counted ten times or more. V and J are TRBV5-6 and TRBJ2-1; D may be TRBD1 (5 bases). Per germline, CDR1 SGHDT and CDR2 YYEEEE. This CDR3 is 14 amino acids long. Trimming took 1 base from V and 4 from J, leaving 9 bases between them. The CDR3 DNA follows: TGTGCCAGCAGCTTGTGGTCAGGGTACAATGAGCAGTTCTTC. This sequence encodes CASSLWSGYNEQFF. The full variable domain, in which reference TRBV5-6 and TRBJ2-1 provide the parts outside the CDR3, is DAGVTQSPTHLIKTRGQQVTLRCSPKSGHDTVSWYQQALGQGPQFIFQYYEEEERQRGNFPDRFSGHQFPNYSSELNVNALLLGDSALYLCASSLWSGYNEQFFGPGTRLTVL.

This clonotype showed up many times. The chain links TRBV4-3 to TRBJ2-7; no clear D gene. CDR3 length: 13 residues. CDR1 is LGHNA, CDR2 YSLEER, per germline. Trimming pared 4 bases from V and 5 bases from J, leaving 12 bases between. The CDR3 DNA is TGCGCCAGCAGCCGGGCCCTTATAGACGAGCAGTACTTC. It yields the protein CASSRALIDEQYF.

The rearrangement links TRBV7-6 to TRBJ2-7, with D maybe TRBD2 (5 bases). V was pared by 8 bases and J by 12 bases, with 26 bases between. The CDR3 spans 14 residues. Germline V lookup: CDR1 SGHVS, CDR2 FNYEAQ. The CDR3: CASGNRARGPRWYF. Here the CDR3 DNA reads TGTGCCAGCGGAAACCGGGCCCGGGGTCCAAGGTGGTACTTC. The whole variable domain, filled in from reference TRBV7-6 and TRBJ2-7, reads GAGVSQSPRYKVTKRGQDVALRCDPISGHVSLYWYRQALGQGPEFLTYFNYEAQQDKSGLPNDRFSAERPEGSISTLTIQRTEQRDSAMYRCASGNRARGPRWYFGPGTRLTVT.

This clonotype has ten or more counts. The chain links TRBV6-2 or TRBV6-3 to TRBJ1-2; 8 bases align to TRBD1. The trim removed 8 bases at V and 5 bases at J, leaving 7 bases unmatched. The CDR3 is 13 amino acids. The germline V gene encodes CDR1 MNHEY and CDR2 SVGEGT. The CDR3 loop reads CASLRTGTYGYTF. CDR3 coding DNA: TGTGCCAGCCTTCGGACAGGGACTTATGGCTACACCTTC.

This clonotype has ten or more counts. This sequence joins TRBV9 and TRBJ2-3, with 10 bases fitting TRBD2. CDR1 is SGDLS and CDR2 is YYNGEE in the germline V gene. V lost 0 bases, J lost 5 bases, and 15 bases stayed unmatched. CDR3 length: 19 residues. CDR3 nucleotide sequence: TGTGCCAGCAGCGTAGATCAGCGGGGGGGCCTCCCCCACGTAGATACGCAGTATTTT. Translation: CASSVDQRGGLPHVDTQYF.

This clonotype was observed a few times. The chain employs TRBV2 and TRBJ1-1; no reliable D call. The CDR3 loop spans 15 amino acids. CDR1 SNHLY and CDR2 FYNNEI come from the germline V gene. Trimming cost V 5 bases and J 3 bases, with 16 bases left between them. CDR3 DNA: TGTGCCAGCAGTTTCGACCTCCCGACGGACACTGAAGCTTTCTTT. Residues: CASSFDLPTDTEAFF.

There are a few counts of this clonotype. The chain joins TRBV27 to TRBJ2-7; TRBD1 aligns across 7 bases. The CDR3 consists of 17 residues. V lost 4 bases, J lost 0 bases, and 12 bases stayed unmatched. From germline, CDR1 is MNHEY and CDR2 SMNVEV (reference sequence). The CDR3 region is CASSSDRTLASSYEQYF. DNA of the CDR3: TGTGCCAGCAGTTCGGACAGGACCCTAGCAAGCTCCTACGAGCAGTACTTC.

This clonotype was counted many times. The chain is built from TRBV18 and TRBJ1-5; 8 bases map to TRBD1. The CDR3 is 16 amino acids. J gave up 2 bases and V 4 bases, and 7 bases lay outside the gene matches. Germline lookup yields CDR1 KGHSH and CDR2 LQKENI. CDR3 in amino acids: CASSQDRVDGNQPQHF. CDR3 DNA: TGTGCCAGCTCACAGGACAGGGTAGACGGCAATCAGCCCCAGCATTTT.

This clonotype has only a few counts. V and J are TRBV7-3 and TRBJ2-3; D call uncertain. The CDR3 has 13 amino acids. Between the trimmed V and J ends, which lost 2 bases and 8 bases, there was a span of 11 bases. CDR1 and CDR2 (germline): SGHTA, FQGTGA. The DNA for the CDR3 is TGTGCCAGCAGCTTACTGGCAATTGGTACGCAGTATTTT. Its translation is CASSLLAIGTQYF.

There are many counts of this clonotype. The chain carries TRBV18 and TRBJ1-4; TRBD1 might be the D (5 bases). The CDR3 runs 17 residues. Germline values: CDR1 KGHSH, CDR2 LQKENI. V was clipped by 3 bases and J by 8 bases, with 22 bases between them. In nucleotides, the CDR3 is TGTGCCAGCTCACCCGCCAGGGAGGGATTTTTCTACGAAAAACTGTTTTTT. Translating it yields CASSPAREGFFYEKLFF.

The chain links TRBV29-1 to TRBJ1-1; 7 nucleotides agree with TRBD1. This CDR3 region has 14 residues. CDR1 is SQVTM and CDR2 is ANQGSEA in the germline V gene. The J segment lost 3 bases and the V segment lost 3 bases, leaving 7 bases of the junction unmatched. This CDR3 is CSVERGPRDTEAFF. The CDR3 DNA reads as TGCAGCGTTGAGAGGGGGCCGAGGGACACTGAAGCTTTCTTT.

This clonotype occurred many times. The gene calls are TRBV28 and TRBJ1-5; D gene uncertain. Trimming stripped 6 bases from V and 0 bases from J, with 9 bases between. Germline CDR1 MDHEN, CDR2 SYDVKM. The CDR3 runs to 14 residues. The CDR3 sequence: CASSLFYSNQPQHF. The DNA for the CDR3 is TGTGCCAGCAGCCTTTTCTATAGCAATCAGCCCCAGCATTTT.

About this clonotype itself: A single base separates this from a much larger clone, so it may be a read error. V is TRBV11-3 and J is TRBJ2-1; 15 bases fit TRBD2. The CDR3 runs 15 residues. Per the germline V gene, CDR1 is SGHNT and CDR2 is YENEEA. Trimming took 7 bases from V and 7 from J; bases not matched to a gene: 5. CDR3 nucleotide sequence: TGTGCCAGCATCTCGGGACTAGCGGGGGGTAATGAGCAGTTCTTC. This gives the protein CASISGLAGGNEQFF.

In this sample, this clonotype turned up many times. This chain's CDR3 is CASNGRFQETQYF. The CDR3, as DNA: TGTGCCAGTAATGGTCGGTTCCAAGAGACCCAGTACTTC. The V call is TRBV19, the J call TRBJ2-5; no firm D call. Germline loops: CDR1 LNHDA, CDR2 SQIVND (reference sequence). V was clipped by 7 bases and J by 1 base, with 10 bases between them. The CDR3 is 13 amino acids.

The chain uses TRBV20-1 and TRBJ1-1, with D possibly TRBD1 on 5 matching bases. V was trimmed by 6 bases and J by 8 bases, leaving 16 bases between them. The length of the CDR3 is 12 residues. CDR1 is DFQATT and CDR2 is SNEGSKA in the germline V gene (reference sequence). The CDR3 DNA sequence: TGCAGTGCCGAGGGAGGGGTTGCCGAAGCTTTCTTT. This sequence encodes CSAEGGVAEAFF.

This clonotype was recorded at least ten times. The rearrangement joins TRBV6-6 to TRBJ2-7; TRBD1 agrees at 9 bases. Germline trimming cut 1 base from V and 4 bases from J; bases unmatched to any gene: 5. Germline-derived CDR1 and CDR2 are MNHNY and SVGAGI (reference sequence). The CDR3 runs 15 residues. The DNA for the CDR3 is TGTGCCAGCAGTTACTGGGGGACAGGGCCTTACGAGCAGTACTTC. Its protein product is CASSYWGTGPYEQYF.

This clonotype appeared many times. The J gene is TRBJ1-1, the V gene TRBV7-8; no definite D call. The CDR3 runs 14 residues. V lost 5 bases and J 4 bases, leaving 14 bases between the germline ends. Germline V gene lookup returns CDR1 SGHVS and CDR2 FQNEAQ. For the CDR3, the DNA is TGTGCCAGCAGCCCACTAGGTAGAGGCACTGAAGCTTTCTTT. As protein: CASSPLGRGTEAFF.